Listed here are 2 T cell receptor beta chains from one sample, sequenced in a study of shared clonotypes between healthy human individuals. Repertoires were generated with immunoSEQ multiplex PCR, while TCRdb's copy carries only in-frame clones and drops some. Of a few million clones in the sample, 80% to 95% were seen once. It was CD45RO-negative cells, positively selected for CCR7, that made up naive CD8 cells, with terminally differentiated effector memory CD45RA+ cells excluded. Material for sequencing was naive CD8+ T cells from PBMCs. The receptors shown here come from a man between 18 and 35 years old in good health. Some clones in this sample may be carry-over from other donors' samples.

A remark on this clone: Other nucleotide sequences from this sample produce the same CDR3. CDR3 region: CASSVEGLAGVYEQYF. DNA of the CDR3: TGTGCCAGCAGCGTAGAGGGACTAGCGGGAGTTTACGAGCAGTACTTC. The chain combines TRBV9 with TRBJ2-7, with 14 bases aligning to TRBD2. This CDR3 is built from 16 residues. Looked up from germline, CDR1 is SGDLS and CDR2 is YYNGEE. Germline trimming cut 0 bases from V and 4 bases from J; bases unmatched to any gene: 3.

The V and J genes are TRBV14 and TRBJ2-1; D may match TRBD1 or TRBD2 (5 bases each). This CDR3 is built from 16 residues. Trimming removed 4 bases at V and 5 bases at J, with 18 bases between. Germline-derived CDR1 and CDR2 are SGHDN and FVKESK. The CDR3 nucleotides are TGTGCCAGCAGCCGCATCGCACCTGAGGGGAACAATGAGCAGTTCTTC. Translating gives CASSRIAPEGNNEQFF. Complete variable domain (other parts from reference TRBV14 and TRBJ2-1): EAGVTQFPSHSVIEKGQTVTLRCDPISGHDNLYWYRRVMGKEIKFLLHFVKESKQDESGMPNNRFLAERTGGTYSTLKVQPAELEDSGVYFCASSRIAPEGNNEQFFGPGTRLTVL.